The table lists the clone carrying this T cell receptor beta chain with a few counts. Its specificity is not known. The study ran its PCR with 60 Vbeta and 13 Jbeta primers. Methods used by the authors: About 10 million shared chains were among the approximately 87 million unique TCR beta chains that a later analysis counted. Assay: immunoSEQ multiplex PCR; the TCRdb copy retains only in-frame clones and omits some. From that table come the V and J calls and clone size; the DNA was used to work out D and trimming. The sample has about 130,000 clones, 70% to 80% seen once. These data originate in a study of cytomegalovirus exposure and HLA in healthy donors. Study-wide points: Several of the most significant clusters appeared, in a later analysis, to be linked to common viral pathogens. There were some V segments, including TRBV6-2 and TRBV6-3, excluded as indistinguishable. There were a few CMV-associated chains whose specificity for CMV antigens was confirmed in vitro.

J lost 4 bases, V lost 3 bases, and 8 bases had no gene match. Germline lookup yields CDR1 LNHDA and CDR2 SQIVND (reference sequence). The CDR3 covers 15 residues. Source material: PBMCs. The chain employs TRBV19 and TRBJ1-2; 7 bases are shared with TRBD1. The sequence derives from a man aged 35 to 55 in good health and CMV-seropositive. CDR3 amino acids: CASSIAAGDSYGYTF. The CDR3, as DNA: TGTGCCAGTAGTATCGCGGCCGGGGACAGCTATGGCTACACCTTC.